One T cell receptor beta chain is described in this entry. This table comes from immunoSEQ multiplex PCR, and its TCRdb copy is limited to in-frame clones, with some not included. This table holds roughly 400,000 clones, 80% to 90% found once. The sample originates from a study of blood T cell repertoires in COVID-19. The CDR3 consists of 15 residues. CDR1 LGHDT and CDR2 YNNKEL come from the germline V gene (reference sequence). Losses at the gene ends were 5 bases for V and 0 bases for J; bases not matched to a gene: 6. This TCR was sampled from a man aged 25-40 years who had recovered from COVID-19. The chain carries TRBV3-1 (or the pseudogene TRBV3-2) and TRBJ2-7, with 8 bases identical to TRBD1. Material for sequencing was PBMCs or T cells enriched from blood (not recorded which). Here the CDR3 DNA reads TGTGCCAGCAGCACCCGGACAGGGAGCTCCTACGAGCAGTACTTC. Translating gives CASSTRTGSSYEQYF.